Below, 15 T cell receptor beta chains from the same sample are listed, as sequenced in a study of vaccination and CD4 T cells after COVID-19. Cultured CD4+ T cell DNA was sequenced using the Oncomine TCR Beta short-read assay. One entry per CDR3 protein, called by TCRdb with MiXCR from the PCR reads. Found here are some 16,000 distinct CDR3 sequences, less than 60% of them singletons; the top ten hold about a fifth. The time point was: late sampling 161 to 241 days after vaccination in a few convalescent patients. Documented treatment: roughly ten-day PBMC culture with coronavirus spike peptide pools or control peptides (ViraFEST assay). Antigen specificity for these receptors is unknown. The material sequenced was CD4+ T cells from blood, cultured in vitro, taken about 7 months after SARS-CoV-2 vaccination. The receptors derive from a human donor who had recovered from COVID-19.

This clonotype was seen only a few times. The V call is TRBV7-2, the J call TRBJ2-3, with 7 nucleotides matching TRBD2. The CDR3 contains 16 residues. J lost 2 bases, V lost 5 bases, and 10 bases had no gene match. Germline CDR1 is SGHTA and CDR2 is FQGNSA. Here the CDR3 DNA reads TGTGCCAGCAGCCGGATCGCGGGAGCTTACACAGATACGCAGTATTTT. Translating it yields CASSRIAGAYTDTQYF.

This clonotype was seen a few times. The chain carries TRBV2 and TRBJ2-3; 13 bases are shared with TRBD2. This CDR3 contains 14 residues. Germline assignment: CDR1 SNHLY and CDR2 FYNNEI. V shed 5 bases and J 4 bases; nucleotides not matched to a gene: 0. In DNA, the CDR3 is TGTGCCAGCAGTACTAGCGGGGGGGCAGATACGCAGTATTTT. Residues: CASSTSGGADTQYF.

The chain carries TRBV7-2 and TRBJ2-7; 8 bases agree with TRBD2. V gave up 0 bases and J gave up 9 bases; unmatched junction bases: 13. The CDR3 is 16 residues long. CDR1 is SGHTA, CDR2 FQGNSA, per germline. CDR3 bases: TGTGCCAGCAGCTTAGCGGTTAGCGGGGCGGGGCTGGTGCAGTACTTC. Translating gives CASSLAVSGAGLVQYF.

This chain joins TRBV7-3 and TRBJ2-1; possible D gene TRBD1, 6 bases. This CDR3 is built from 16 residues. Germline CDR1 reads SGHTA; CDR2 reads FQGTGA. Trimming removed 6 bases at V and 0 bases at J, with 15 bases between. The CDR3 nucleotides are TGTGCCAGCAGTTTAGGCCTAGGGGGCTCCTACAATGAGCAGTTCTTC. This sequence encodes CASSLGLGGSYNEQFF.

This clonotype was observed a few times. The chain is built from TRBV20-1 and TRBJ2-7; no clear D gene. V was shortened by 3 bases and J by 3 bases, with 12 bases between the two germline ends. The CDR3 runs 13 residues. Germline V gene sequence: CDR1 DFQATT, CDR2 SNEGSKA (reference sequence). The CDR3 DNA reads as TGCAGTGCTAGTCCGGGTGGCGGCTACGAGCAGTACTTC. It is translated as CSASPGGGYEQYF.

The CDR3 nucleotides are TGTGCCAGCAGTTACGGGGCGCGCGGGGAGCAGTACTTC. The encoded protein is CASSYGARGEQYF. The chain joins TRBV6-5 to TRBJ2-7; tentatively, D is TRBD1 or TRBD2 (5 bases each). Germline assignment: CDR1 MNHEY and CDR2 SVGAGI. The CDR3 sequence is 13 residues long. Trimming left V 2 bases short and J 7 bases short, with 12 bases between.

The V call is TRBV20-1, the J call TRBJ2-3; D is unclear. There are 12 residues in the CDR3. V was shortened by 1 base and J by 5 bases, with 7 bases between the two germline ends. Per germline, CDR1 DFQATT and CDR2 SNEGSKA (reference sequence). CDR3 in amino acids: CSARGNGDTQYF. CDR3 in DNA: TGCAGTGCTAGAGGTAATGGAGATACGCAGTATTTT.

The chain recombines TRBV6-2 or TRBV6-3 with TRBJ1-2; TRBD1 matches at 11 bases. The CDR3 runs to 15 residues. CDR1 is MNHEY, CDR2 SVGEGT, per germline. V dropped 2 bases and J dropped 8; count of bases not matched to a gene: 7. Written as DNA, the CDR3 is TGTGCCAGCAGTTACATGGGACAGGGGGTTGGAGGCTACACCTTC. Encoded protein: CASSYMGQGVGGYTF.

This clonotype showed up just a few times. The rearrangement links TRBV18 to TRBJ2-5; D may be TRBD2 (5 bases). Trimming took off 0 bases at V and 4 bases at J, with 6 bases between the two ends. The germline gives CDR1 KGHSH, CDR2 LQKENI. The length of the CDR3 is 13 residues. DNA for the CDR3: TGTGCCAGCTCACCACCGGGGAGAGAGACCCAGTACTTC. It translates to CASSPPGRETQYF. Combining the CDR3 with reference TRBV18 and TRBJ2-5 gives the whole variable domain NAGVMQNPRHLVRRRGQEARLRCSPMKGHSHVYWYRQLPEEGLKFMVYLQKENIIDESGMPKERFSAEFPKEGPSILRIQQVVRGDSAAYFCASSPPGRETQYFGPGTRLLVL.

The gene calls are TRBV9 and TRBJ2-5; unclear D gene. Germline V gene lookup returns CDR1 SGDLS and CDR2 YYNGEE. The CDR3 is 13 amino acids. V was clipped by 3 bases and J by 1 base, with 7 bases between them. The CDR3 sequence: CASSGNPQETQYF. The CDR3 DNA sequence: TGTGCCAGCAGCGGGAACCCCCAAGAGACCCAGTACTTC.

The chain couples TRBV5-1 to TRBJ2-7, with a possible D match to TRBD1 (5 bases). The germline V and J ends were trimmed by 0 bases and 3 bases, with 10 bases remaining between them. Per germline, CDR1 SGHRS and CDR2 YFSETQ. The CDR3 is 14 residues long. The CDR3 DNA reads as TGCGCCAGCAGCTTGGCCCGACAGCACTACGAGCAGTACTTC. It yields the protein CASSLARQHYEQYF.

This clonotype appeared once. V and J are TRBV19 and TRBJ2-2, with D perhaps TRBD1 or TRBD2 (5 bases each). Germline CDR1 and CDR2: LNHDA and SQIVND (reference sequence). This CDR3 comprises 14 residues. V was clipped by 5 bases and J by 7 bases, with 14 bases between them. CDR3: CASSPIGADGELFF. The CDR3 DNA is TGTGCCAGTAGTCCCATCGGGGCGGACGGGGAGCTGTTTTTT.

In this sample, this clonotype is medium-sized. The chain combines TRBV6-4 with TRBJ1-5; D unresolved. The CDR3 runs 15 residues. V lost 4 bases, J lost 0 bases, and 10 bases lay in between. In germline, CDR1 is MRHNA, CDR2 SNTAGT. CDR3 bases: TGTGCCAGCAGTGGCACACCATCTAGCAATCAGCCCCAGCATTTT. Encoded protein: CASSGTPSSNQPQHF.

The chain carries TRBV6-5 and TRBJ2-7; 7 nucleotides line up with TRBD1. V trimming: 2 bases; J trimming: 2 bases; junction bases outside the gene matches: 9. This CDR3 comprises 16 residues. Germline CDR1 is MNHEY and CDR2 is SVGAGI. The CDR3 here is CASSYQPGQPTYEQYF. CDR3 coding DNA: TGTGCCAGCAGTTACCAGCCGGGACAGCCGACCTACGAGCAGTACTTC.

The CDR3 spells CASSGQGRNSPLHF. The CDR3 region has the DNA TGTGCCAGCAGTGGACAGGGGAGGAATTCACCCCTCCACTTT. The rearrangement uses TRBV2 and TRBJ1-6; 8 bases align to TRBD1. V was pared by 4 bases and J by 7 bases, with 3 bases of the junction left unmatched. The germline CDR1 and CDR2 sequences are SNHLY and FYNNEI. This CDR3 is 14 amino acids long.